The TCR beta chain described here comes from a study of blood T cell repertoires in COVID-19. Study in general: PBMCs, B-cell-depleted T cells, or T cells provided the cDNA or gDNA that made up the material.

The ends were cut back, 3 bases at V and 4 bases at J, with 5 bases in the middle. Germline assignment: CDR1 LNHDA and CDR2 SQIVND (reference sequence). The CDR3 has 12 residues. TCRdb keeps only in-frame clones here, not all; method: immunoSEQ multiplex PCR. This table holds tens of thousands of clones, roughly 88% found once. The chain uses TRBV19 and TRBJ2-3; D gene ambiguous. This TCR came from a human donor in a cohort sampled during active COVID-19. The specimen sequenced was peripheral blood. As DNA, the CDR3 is TGTGCCAGTAGTATTAGTTCAGATACGCAGTATTTT. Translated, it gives CASSISSDTQYF.